A single sample gave rise to the 19 T cell receptor beta chains below, sequenced in a study of shared clonotypes between healthy human individuals. The data were produced by immunoSEQ multiplex PCR, yet TCRdb's version contains in-frame clones alone and is incomplete. Seen here are approximately 840,000 clones, 90% to 97% observed once, and the top ten hold approximately 0.2%. CD45RO-negative, CCR7-positively selected cells formed the naive CD8 fraction, excluding terminally differentiated effector memory CD45RA+ cells. Material for sequencing was naive CD8+ T cells sorted from blood. These receptors were obtained from a young man in good health.

With respect to this clone: This CDR3 is also generated by other DNA sequences in the sample. The rearrangement uses TRBV27 and TRBJ2-7; D unresolved. CDR3 length: 13 amino acids. Germline assignment: CDR1 MNHEY and CDR2 SMNVEV (reference sequence). Trimming cost V 3 bases and J 2 bases, with 8 bases left between them. The CDR3 sequence is CASSLGGTYEQYF. The CDR3 nucleotides are TGTGCCAGCAGTTTGGGCGGCACCTACGAGCAGTACTTC.

V is TRBV4-1 and J is TRBJ1-1; D is possibly TRBD1 (5 bases). Trimming cost V 4 bases and J 4 bases, with 10 bases left between them. Germline CDR1 is MGHRA and CDR2 is YSYEKL. The CDR3 spans 13 residues. The CDR3 DNA reads TGCGCCAGCAGCCCCCTGGGGGGCACTGAAGCTTTCTTT. As protein: CASSPLGGTEAFF.

The chain employs TRBV27 and TRBJ2-1, with 7 nucleotides matching TRBD2. Looked up from germline, CDR1 is MNHEY and CDR2 is SMNVEV (reference sequence). CDR3 length equals 15 residues. Unmatched junction bases numbered 9, after V lost 2 bases and J lost 8 bases. CDR3 region: CASSLLGGSDYEQFF. As DNA, the CDR3 is TGTGCCAGCAGTTTACTCGGCGGGAGCGATTATGAGCAGTTCTTC.

The rearrangement links TRBV7-9 to TRBJ1-1, with D perhaps matching TRBD1 (5 bases). V lost 5 bases to trimming and J lost 1 base, with 8 bases between them. CDR3 length: 13 amino acids. Germline values: CDR1 SEHNR, CDR2 FQNEAQ (reference sequence). In DNA, the CDR3 is TGTGCCAGCAGCCAACAGGAGAACACTGAAGCTTTCTTT. As protein: CASSQQENTEAFF.

The genes are TRBV27 and TRBJ2-3; no reliable D call. The CDR3 totals 14 residues. V dropped 1 base and J dropped 2 bases, with 7 bases sitting between them. Germline V gene lookup returns CDR1 MNHEY and CDR2 SMNVEV (reference sequence). The DNA for the CDR3 is TGTGCCAGCAGTTTATACAGAGACACAGATACGCAGTATTTT. It codes for CASSLYRDTDTQYF.

This chain joins TRBV19 and TRBJ2-7; a possible D gene is TRBD2 (6 bases). Trimming left V 1 base short and J 1 base short, with 8 bases between. Per the germline V gene, CDR1 is LNHDA and CDR2 is SQIVND (reference sequence). This CDR3 contains 14 residues. CDR3 protein: CASSIAAGSYEQYF. In DNA form, the CDR3 reads TGTGCCAGTAGTATAGCGGCGGGGTCCTACGAGCAGTACTTC.

This sequence joins TRBV27 and TRBJ1-1; 8 bases line up with TRBD1. This CDR3 is built from 14 residues. With 3 bases clipped from V and 7 bases from J, the junction kept 7 bases outside the gene matches. The germline V gene encodes CDR1 MNHEY and CDR2 SMNVEV (reference sequence). Here the CDR3 DNA reads TGTGCCAGCAGTTTGGGAACAGGGGGAATTGAAGCTTTCTTT. Amino acid sequence: CASSLGTGGIEAFF.

This clone has just a few counts. The chain carries TRBV6-6 and TRBJ2-2, with no clear D. Germline V gives CDR1 MNHNY, CDR2 SVGAGI (reference sequence). Trimming left V 3 bases short and J 2 bases short, with 7 bases between. The CDR3 extends over 14 amino acids. The CDR3 region is CASSYRSNTGELFF. Written as DNA, the CDR3 is TGTGCCAGCAGTTATCGGTCTAACACCGGGGAGCTGTTTTTT.

The rearrangement links TRBV4-1 to TRBJ1-1; 7 nucleotides line up with TRBD1. The trim removed 0 bases at V and 1 base at J, leaving 2 bases unmatched. CDR1 is MGHRA and CDR2 is YSYEKL in the germline V gene. This CDR3 spans 15 amino acids. The CDR3 region has the DNA TGCGCCAGCAGCCAAGACAGGGGGTCGAACACTGAAGCTTTCTTT. Translation: CASSQDRGSNTEAFF.

The chain is built from TRBV30 and TRBJ1-5, with TRBD1 matching 8 bases. The trim removed 1 base at V and 7 bases at J, leaving 3 bases unmatched. CDR1 is GTSNPN and CDR2 is SVGIG in the germline V gene (reference sequence). The CDR3 loop spans 13 amino acids. CDR3 amino acids: CAWSEQGGQPQHF. The DNA for the CDR3 is TGTGCCTGGAGTGAACAGGGGGGACAGCCCCAGCATTTT.

The chain uses TRBV11-3 and TRBJ2-1; 7 nucleotides line up with TRBD1. The CDR3 runs 15 residues. CDR1 is SGHNT, CDR2 YENEEA, per germline. With 5 bases clipped from V and 7 bases from J, the junction kept 11 bases outside the gene matches. CDR3 sequence reads: CASSQWDSEGNEQFF. The CDR3 bases are TGTGCCAGCAGCCAGTGGGACAGTGAGGGTAATGAGCAGTTCTTC. Using reference TRBV11-3 and TRBJ2-1 for the parts outside the CDR3, the full variable domain is EAGVVQSPRYKIIEKKQPVAFWCNPISGHNTLYWYLQNLGQGPELLIRYENEEAVDDSQLPKDRFSAERLKGVDSTLKIQPAELGDSAVYLCASSQWDSEGNEQFFGPGTRLTVL.

This chain joins TRBV27 and TRBJ2-1, with 10 bases fitting TRBD1. Trimming at V came to 6 bases and at J to 4 bases, leaving 3 bases not matched to a gene. CDR1 MNHEY and CDR2 SMNVEV come from the germline V gene (reference sequence). This CDR3 spans 14 amino acids. CDR3 residues: CASSGQGGYNEQFF. The CDR3 DNA sequence: TGTGCCAGCAGCGGACAGGGGGGGTACAATGAGCAGTTCTTC.

CDR3 DNA: TGTGCCAGCAGCAAAAACGGGGGCGGCGAGCAGTACTTC. Translating it yields CASSKNGGGEQYF. The chain couples TRBV5-4 to TRBJ2-7; D is possibly TRBD1 or TRBD2 (6 bases each). Germline values: CDR1 SGHNT, CDR2 YYREEE (reference sequence). The V end was cut by 4 bases, the J end by 6 bases, with 14 bases between. The CDR3 runs to 13 residues. The variable domain in full, with the rest retrieved from reference TRBV5-4 and TRBJ2-7, is ETGVTQSPTHLIKTRGQQVTLRCSSQSGHNTVSWYQQALGQGPQFIFQYYREEENGRGNFPPRFSGLQFPNYSSELNVNALELDDSALYLCASSKNGGGEQYFGPGTRLTVT.

This sequence joins TRBV27 and TRBJ2-7; D call uncertain. The germline CDR1 and CDR2 sequences are MNHEY and SMNVEV (reference sequence). The CDR3 totals 13 residues. V was cut by 5 bases and J by 8 bases, with 16 bases left in between. The CDR3 sequence is CASSLNTGRKQYF. The DNA for the CDR3 is TGTGCCAGCAGTCTTAACACCGGACGGAAGCAGTACTTC.

J is TRBJ2-2 and V is TRBV29-1; TRBD2 aligns across 9 bases. This CDR3 is built from 17 residues. The J segment lost 1 base and the V segment lost 0 bases, leaving 6 bases of the junction unmatched. CDR1 and CDR2 (germline): SQVTM, ANQGSEA. The CDR3 sequence is CSVEDVPTSGNTGELFF. CDR3 bases: TGCAGCGTTGAAGATGTTCCGACTAGCGGGAACACCGGGGAGCTGTTTTTT.

The CDR3 reads CASSFPLAGEDNEQFF. CDR3 nucleotides: TGTGCCAGCAGTTTTCCGCTAGCGGGAGAAGACAATGAGCAGTTCTTC. J is TRBJ2-1 and V is TRBV28, with 10 bases aligning to TRBD2. The junction had 7 bases not matched to a gene; V was cut back by 3 bases and J by 5 bases. This CDR3 is 16 amino acids long. Germline lookup yields CDR1 MDHEN and CDR2 SYDVKM.

The J gene is TRBJ2-7, the V gene TRBV7-9, with 13 bases lining up with TRBD2. This CDR3 has 16 residues. Germline V CDR1 and CDR2: SEHNR, FQNEAQ (reference sequence). The V and J ends lost 5 bases and 2 bases, in that order; junction bases with no gene match: 6. CDR3 nucleotides: TGTGCCAGCAGCGCCCTACTAGCGGGAGGGCCCTACGAGCAGTACTTC. It specifies CASSALLAGGPYEQYF. Complete variable domain (other parts from reference TRBV7-9 and TRBJ2-7): DTGVSQNPRHKITKRGQNVTFRCDPISEHNRLYWYRQTLGQGPEFLTYFQNEAQLEKSRLLSDRFSAERPKGSFSTLEIQRTEQGDSAMYLCASSALLAGGPYEQYFGPGTRLTVT.

The V call is TRBV7-8, the J call TRBJ1-5; D gene unclear. CDR1 is SGHVS, CDR2 FQNEAQ, per germline. V lost 2 bases, J lost 5 bases, and 10 bases lay in between. The CDR3 runs 14 residues. CDR3 protein: CASSLNRGYQPQHF. CDR3 in DNA: TGTGCCAGCAGCTTAAACCGGGGTTATCAGCCCCAGCATTTT. The full variable domain, its missing parts supplied by reference TRBV7-8 and TRBJ1-5, is GAGVSQSPRYKVAKRGQDVALRCDPISGHVSLFWYQQALGQGPEFLTYFQNEAQLDKSGLPSDRFFAERPEGSVSTLKIQRTQQEDSAVYLCASSLNRGYQPQHFGDGTRLSIL.

The CDR3 loop is CAFGGAASNYGYTF. CDR3 DNA sequence: TGTGCCTTCGGTGGGGCAGCTTCTAACTATGGCTACACCTTC. The genes are TRBV30 and TRBJ1-2; perhaps TRBD1 as D (5 bases). CDR1 GTSNPN and CDR2 SVGIG come from the germline V gene (reference sequence). Trimming took 7 bases from V and 0 from J, leaving 15 bases between them. This CDR3 spans 14 amino acids.